These 19 T cell receptor beta chains were sequenced from one sample in a study of blood T cell repertoires in COVID-19. Sequencing was performed with immunoSEQ multiplex PCR; in TCRdb, only in-frame clones are kept and a portion is missing. The sample carries over 150,000 clones, 70% to 85% recorded once. The sequenced sample was peripheral blood. Receptor source: a human donor with acute or convalescent COVID-19. The donor label of this sample is uncertain.

The chain joins TRBV5-5 to TRBJ2-2; 13 nucleotides agree with TRBD2. V lost 4 bases to trimming and J lost 0 bases; unmatched junction nucleotides: 9. CDR1 is SGHKS, CDR2 YYEKEE, per germline (reference sequence). This CDR3 comprises 19 residues. The CDR3 nucleotides read TGTGCCAGCAGCCCCAGGTTGACTAGCGGGAGGCCGAACACCGGGGAGCTGTTTTTT. This sequence encodes CASSPRLTSGRPNTGELFF.

The chain employs TRBV12-2 and TRBJ2-7; TRBD1, the D gene given by the table, was not confirmed from the DNA. TRBV12-2 is flagged as a pseudogene. The CDR3 length is 15 residues. CDR3 in amino acids: CASRLVRQAPYEQYF. The DNA of the CDR3 is TGTGCAAGTCGCTTAGTCAGACAGGCCCCCTACGAGCAGTACTTC.

This chain joins TRBV5-1 and TRBJ2-7; D perhaps matches TRBD2 (5 bases). Germline V gene sequence: CDR1 SGHRS, CDR2 YFSETQ. The CDR3 has 11 residues. Trimming stripped 4 bases from V and 9 bases from J, with 11 bases between. The CDR3 protein is CASSSGPGQYF. The CDR3, as DNA: TGCGCCAGCAGCAGCGGACCCGGGCAGTACTTC.

The rearrangement links TRBV10-3 to TRBJ2-4; 12 nucleotides align to TRBD2. CDR1 is ENHRY, CDR2 SYGVKD, per germline. The CDR3 consists of 18 residues. After removal of 3 bases from V and 0 bases from J, the junction contained 6 bases not matched to a gene. CDR3 nucleotide sequence: TGTGCCATCAGTGAAGAACTAGCGGGAGGATTAGCCAAAAACATTCAGTACTTC. It yields the protein CAISEELAGGLAKNIQYF.

The chain is built from TRBV2 and TRBJ1-3; D call uncertain. Looked up from germline, CDR1 is SNHLY and CDR2 is FYNNEI. The CDR3 runs to 16 residues. Trimming shortened V by 4 bases and J by 0 bases, and 13 bases separated the two germline ends. DNA for the CDR3: TGTGCCAGCAGTGGGGGAGGCAGGACCTCTGGAAACACCATATATTTT. Translating it yields CASSGGGRTSGNTIYF.

The V gene is TRBV28, the J gene TRBJ1-6; D is uncertain. Per the germline V gene, CDR1 is MDHEN and CDR2 is SYDVKM. The CDR3 covers 16 residues. The ends were cut back, 2 bases at V and 0 bases at J, with 8 bases in the middle. The CDR3 DNA reads TGTGCCAGCAGTTTACCGGTTAGCTCCTATAATTCACCCCTCCACTTT. Translating gives CASSLPVSSYNSPLHF.

This chain joins TRBV12-3 or TRBV12-4 and TRBJ1-1, with D perhaps matching TRBD1 (6 bases). There are 12 residues in the CDR3. Trimming took 4 bases from V and 5 from J, leaving 8 bases between them. The CDR3 loop is CASSSQGTEAFF. The CDR3 DNA reads as TGTGCCAGCAGTTCACAGGGTACTGAAGCTTTCTTT.

The chain employs TRBV6-6 and TRBJ2-7; D call uncertain. This CDR3 comprises 11 residues. V lost 5 bases, J lost 4 bases, and 6 bases lay in between. CDR1 and CDR2 (germline): MNHNY, SVGAGI (reference sequence). The CDR3 here is CASSGSYEQYF. DNA for the CDR3: TGTGCCAGCAGTGGCTCTTACGAGCAGTACTTC.

In this sample, this clone turned up once. V is TRBV2 and J is TRBJ1-3; 7 bases agree with TRBD1. This CDR3 contains 16 residues. After removal of 7 bases from V and 0 bases from J, the junction contained 9 bases not matched to a gene. Germline values: CDR1 SNHLY, CDR2 FYNNEI. The CDR3 reads CASKGQTYFSGNTIYF. DNA of the CDR3: TGTGCCAGCAAGGGACAGACCTATTTCTCTGGAAACACCATATATTTT.

This clone was detected once. Other DNA sequences in the same sample also yield this CDR3. V is TRBV12-3 or TRBV12-4 and J is TRBJ1-1; D unclear. V lost 2 bases, J lost 5 bases, and 9 bases lay in between. The CDR3 runs to 13 residues. This CDR3 is CASSLSGGTEAFF. The CDR3 bases are TGTGCCAGCAGTTTATCGGGAGGAACTGAAGCTTTCTTT.

A word on this clone: The same CDR3 is also encoded by other DNA sequences in this sample. The chain joins TRBV5-1 to TRBJ2-7; D might be TRBD1 (6 bases). The CDR3 is made up of 12 amino acids. V shed 0 bases and J shed 5 bases, with 6 bases lying between them. Germline CDR1 is SGHRS and CDR2 is YFSETQ. The CDR3 protein is CASSLGQDEQYF. The CDR3 DNA follows: TGCGCCAGCAGCTTGGGACAGGACGAGCAGTACTTC.

About this clone: Other DNA sequences of this sample code for an identical CDR3. CDR3 region: CASRNRGNQPQHF. The CDR3 DNA sequence: TGTGCCAGCAGAAACAGGGGGAATCAGCCCCAGCATTTT. This chain connects TRBV27 to TRBJ1-5; 8 bases map to TRBD1. This CDR3 spans 13 amino acids. Unmatched junction bases numbered 2, after V lost 6 bases and J lost 4 bases. The germline V gene encodes CDR1 MNHEY and CDR2 SMNVEV (reference sequence).

This chain uses TRBV5-1 with TRBJ2-5; possible D gene TRBD2, 5 bases. Trimming took 3 bases from V and 0 from J, leaving 12 bases between them. Germline V CDR1 and CDR2: SGHRS, YFSETQ. CDR3 size: 15 residues. The CDR3 is CASSSVPGYQETQYF. The CDR3, as DNA: TGCGCCAGCAGCTCAGTTCCGGGGTACCAAGAGACCCAGTACTTC.

This chain links TRBV5-1 with TRBJ2-5; 7 bases align to TRBD2. This CDR3 is 16 amino acids long. With V trimmed by 0 bases and J by 2 bases, 7 bases remained unmatched. Germline values: CDR1 SGHRS, CDR2 YFSETQ. The CDR3 spells CASSLGGGLLQETQYF. The CDR3 DNA reads as TGCGCCAGCAGCTTGGGCGGGGGACTGCTGCAAGAGACCCAGTACTTC.

This rearrangement joins TRBV18 to TRBJ2-1; TRBD1 aligns across 8 bases. The CDR3 sequence is 15 residues long. Germline lookup yields CDR1 KGHSH and CDR2 LQKENI. Trimming took 5 bases from V and 8 from J; bases not matched to a gene: 11. The CDR3 reads CASSWDRLGQHEQFF. Written as DNA, the CDR3 is TGTGCCAGCTCATGGGACAGGTTGGGACAGCATGAGCAGTTCTTC. Full variable domain (rest looked up from reference TRBV18 and TRBJ2-1): NAGVMQNPRHLVRRRGQEARLRCSPMKGHSHVYWYRQLPEEGLKFMVYLQKENIIDESGMPKERFSAEFPKEGPSILRIQQVVRGDSAAYFCASSWDRLGQHEQFFGPGTRLTVL.

As to this clone: A much larger clone sits a single nucleotide away, making a read error possible. This rearrangement joins TRBV7-6 to TRBJ2-7; D perhaps matches TRBD1 (6 bases). This CDR3 has 13 amino acids. Germline CDR1 reads SGHVS; CDR2 reads FNYEAQ. V lost 5 bases to trimming and J lost 2 bases, with 10 bases between them. The CDR3 DNA reads as TGTGCCAGCAGCCTGGACAGAGCCTACGAGCAGTACTTC. This encodes CASSLDRAYEQYF.

The chain recombines TRBV5-6 with TRBJ2-3; 13 bases are a match to TRBD2. Looked up from germline, CDR1 is SGHDT and CDR2 is YYEEEE. The length of the CDR3 is 16 residues. The V and J ends lost 4 bases and 5 bases, in that order; junction bases with no gene match: 7. The CDR3 DNA sequence: TGTGCCAGCAGCCCCGGACTAGCGGGAGCGGGAGATACGCAGTATTTT. Its translation is CASSPGLAGAGDTQYF.

The gene calls are TRBV5-1 and TRBJ2-3, with D perhaps matching TRBD1 (6 bases). Germline values: CDR1 SGHRS, CDR2 YFSETQ. This CDR3 contains 16 residues. V lost 4 bases to trimming and J lost 4 bases, with 19 bases between them. CDR3 amino acids: CASSRFRQGSADTQYF. The CDR3 region has the DNA TGCGCCAGCAGCCGCTTCCGGCAGGGGAGCGCAGATACGCAGTATTTT. The full variable domain, completed using reference TRBV5-1 and TRBJ2-3, is KAGVTQTPRYLIKTRGQQVTLSCSPISGHRSVSWYQQTPGQGLQFLFEYFSETQRNKGNFPGRFSGRQFSNSRSEMNVSTLELGDSALYLCASSRFRQGSADTQYFGPGTRLTVL.

CDR3: CASSLGSGRARGEQFF. The CDR3, as DNA: TGTGCCAGCAGCTTAGGAAGCGGGAGGGCCAGGGGTGAGCAGTTCTTC. The V and J genes are TRBV7-8 and TRBJ2-1; 10 nucleotides match TRBD2. The CDR3 sequence is 16 residues long. The trim removed 1 base at V and 9 bases at J, leaving 9 bases unmatched. The germline V gene encodes CDR1 SGHVS and CDR2 FQNEAQ.